This TCR beta chain derives from a study of T cell changes during pregnancy in multiple sclerosis. This table comes from immunoSEQ multiplex PCR, and its TCRdb copy is limited to in-frame clones, with some not included. The repertoire holds about 33,000 clones, around nine tenths seen once, with approximately 0.47% in the top ten. The J segment lost 1 base and the V segment lost 7 bases, leaving 2 bases of the junction unmatched. Germline loops: CDR1 SNHLY, CDR2 FYNNEI. CDR3 length: 13 residues. V gene TRBV2 combines with J gene TRBJ2-5, with TRBD1 matching over 8 bases. The sample here was CD4+ T cells from peripheral blood mononuclear cells, taken in the second trimester of pregnancy. The sequence came from a female donor in good health, enrolled as a control in a pregnancy study. CDR3 DNA: TGTGCCAGCATCCAGGGGGCCCAAGAGACCCAGTACTTC. Amino acids: CASIQGAQETQYF.